The following is a T cell receptor beta chain sequence with its context. This sample also contains other DNA sequences that code for the same CDR3. This sample is drawn from a study of cytomegalovirus exposure and HLA in healthy donors. Overall study: The same platform as the roughly 700 first-cohort repertoires was used for the roughly 130 validation repertoires, a later analysis reported.

The donors were members of the roughly 120-subject validation cohort (separate from the roughly 670-subject first cohort). Generated by immunoSEQ multiplex PCR, the TCRdb table keeps only in-frame clones and is missing some. The sample holds roughly 120,000 clones; roughly 82% are singletons and the top ten take 4% to 6%. Between the trimmed V and J ends, which lost 1 base and 6 bases, there was a span of 10 bases. CDR1 and CDR2 (germline): SGHAT, FQNNGV. This CDR3 comprises 13 residues. Sequenced sample: PBMCs. The TCR comes from a man between 18 and 29 years old in good health and CMV-seronegative. V is TRBV11-2 and J is TRBJ2-7; tentative D call: TRBD2 (5 bases). The CDR3 nucleotides read TGTGCCAGCAGCTTAGTTCGAGGAGGCGAGCAGTACTTC. Translated: CASSLVRGGEQYF.